The rows below give T cell receptor beta chains drawn from one sample of a study of T-cell memory formation after mild COVID-19. Each CDR3 protein gets one entry after TCRdb re-called the 5' RACE reads with MiXCR. The data show about 410,000 distinct CDR3 sequences, about 20% seen once. Material: PBMCs or a T cell subset sorted from them (not recorded which). All receptors derive from a young man who had mild COVID-19 (a few samples of this study predate the infection). Cell type and time point are not known. CDR3s include the opening cysteine and the closing phenylalanine or tryptophan.

CDR3aa,v_gene
CASSRRVGTAVSSYNSPIHF,TRBV4-2
CAISDRLGGGGSSYNEQFF,TRBV10-3
CSATGTPKHEAFF,TRBV20-1
CASSQELGRSSYEQYF,TRBV4-3
CASSTKSGNGAYEQYF,TRBV5-1
CASSLGQGPSTDTQYF,TRBV5-1
CASGLSSGWTGELFF,TRBV2
CASSADSGGYTF,TRBV7-9
CASSASVAKNIQYF,TRBV7-2
CASSQDQDQPQHF,TRBV4-3
CASSPQARGGYTF,TRBV4-3
CASSQDMRTPLHF,TRBV3-1
CAWSVVRRDQAFF,TRBV30
CASSQGLGGLVPQHF,TRBV4-1
CASSQLEGRGDQPQHF,TRBV4-2
CASNLQGGYEQYF,TRBV2
CSARDIKGAALFWYTF,TRBV20-1
CASSSVAKETRYF,TRBV7-3
CASSQGWEGTSIGEQFF,TRBV4-2
CASSGRQAPYEQYF,TRBV12-3/TRBV12-4
CASTPTGDAVYTF,TRBV19
CASSPLGGHGYTF,TRBV27
CASSYGRGDTEAFF,TRBV6-6
CASRFGQALNTEAFF,TRBV12-3/TRBV12-4
CASSQENPSILSEYF,TRBV4-3
CASSLSEDNEQFF,TRBV7-9
CSVKGGYGEKLFF,TRBV29-1
CASSPRGDQSPLHF,TRBV12-3/TRBV12-4
CASRNPGELFF,TRBV9
CASSPQGASNQTQHF,TRBV5-1
CASSPVGTGGEQYF,TRBV5-1
CSASSGDQPQHF,TRBV20-1
CASSFSQSRGTGELFF,TRBV5-1
CASIPSGGGSYNEQFF,TRBV11-2
CASRGQEAFF,TRBV6-5
CASSFRQGLTQETQYF,TRBV7-2
CASSLGTGRETQYF,TRBV5-1
CASSQGQGQGGYTF,TRBV5-1
CASTPGVGVYNEQFF,TRBV12-3/TRBV12-4
CASSSQRGGKTQYF,TRBV5-1
CASSPWPQNIDTQYF,TRBV5-1
CASSFSGDTGELFF,TRBV7-2
CAWSVQGRRAEAFF,TRBV30
CASSLDGVTDTQYF,TRBV5-1
CATSDPSRDTFGGYTF,TRBV24-1
CASSLSSHTGELFF,TRBV7-3
CASSLVLGSGELFF,TRBV7-9
CASSYSDAYGYTF,TRBV6-5